This TCR beta chain was identified during a study of OX40 agonist ivuxolimab in advanced cancers. The protocol was immunoSEQ multiplex PCR, while the TCRdb copy is restricted to in-frame clones and leaves out a portion. The sample lists 50,000 to 70,000 clones, approximately 90% seen once, with approximately 4.2% in the top ten. In germline, CDR1 is MGHRA, CDR2 YSYEKL. The CDR3 sequence is 17 residues long. The junction had 5 bases not matched to a gene; V was cut back by 0 bases and J by 2 bases. The sequence was obtained from an adult with an advanced solid tumor such as melanoma, head and neck, liver or kidney cancer. The chain uses TRBV4-1 and TRBJ1-5; 9 bases are shared with TRBD1. Source: CD4+ or CD8+ T cells sorted from blood, taken in a trial of the OX40 agonist ivuxolimab. CDR3 in DNA: TGCGCCAGCAGCCAAGACGGACAGGGGCGAGGCAATCAGCCCCAGCATTTT. Translation gives CASSQDGQGRGNQPQHF.